This is a list of T cell receptor beta chains from one sample in a study of technical replicates of blood from a handful of donors. The table came from immunoSEQ multiplex PCR; TCRdb's copy has only in-frame clones and leaves some out. The sample holds approximately 70,000 clones, around 95% seen once. What was sequenced was T cells isolated from PBMCs. The receptors were gathered from a human donor in good health. CDR3s include the opening cysteine and the closing phenylalanine or tryptophan.

cdr3_aa v_call
CASSFLGAPGELFF TRBV11-3
CASSYRGGEVVGTQYF TRBV6-6
CASSPDIYGYTF TRBV28
CASSWTGGSGELFF TRBV7-3
CASSLSGGTEAFF TRBV27
CSGKLAYEQFF TRBV20-1
CASSFWGRGYTF TRBV28
CASSRRERHSQHF TRBV21-1
CASSSNLQGAGEQYF TRBV28
CASSLSGGGTEAFF TRBV27
CASSEERGSNTEAFF TRBV11-1
CASSQGSGTSVYNEQFF TRBV14
CARNEGARGYTF TRBV2
CASSLSGYSYEQYF TRBV7-3